This TCR beta chain was captured in a study of regulatory T cells in long-lasting Graves disease. Study-wide findings and caveats: TCR diversity was lower in persistent Graves' patients (versus newly diagnosed ones). There were preferences for TRBV28, TRBJ1-2 and TRBJ2-5 in persistent disease.

With iRepertoire HTBI primers and Arm-PCR of CDR3 regions, TCR beta libraries were built. TCRdb recomputed calls from the multiplex PCR reads with MiXCR, one row per CDR3 protein. The sample has roughly 400,000 distinct CDR3 sequences, 20% seen once. This clonotype was counted many times. No antigen is known for it. The V and J ends lost 3 bases and 2 bases respectively, with 10 bases between them. Germline CDR1 is MDHEN and CDR2 is SYDVKM. This CDR3 has 14 residues. Time point: persistent/refractory GD, antithyroid drugs over 5 years with positive TRAb. Isolated PBMC RNA provided the starting material for the TCR library. It was an endocrinology department in Xi'an, China, that provided the patients.

The sequence was obtained from a female donor with Graves disease. The V call is TRBV28, the J call TRBJ2-5, with D perhaps TRBD1 (6 bases). The starting material was peripheral blood mononuclear cells (PBMCs), obtained when the disease was refractory, from a patient treated with antithyroid drugs. CDR3 sequence reads: CASSFGTQQETQYF. The DNA of the CDR3 is TGTGCCAGCAGTTTTGGGACACAACAAGAGACCCAGTACTTC.